These 20 T cell receptor beta chains were sequenced from one sample in a study of post-analysis software for immune sequencing data. Findings and caveats of the study: Controls showed lower frequencies than patients for roughly five TRBV segments, and TRBV5-6, TRBV5-1 and TRBV20-1 were among these.

No cognate antigen is known for these TCRs. Unique molecular identifiers tagged the TCR beta cDNA libraries. TCRdb re-derived calls from the PCR reads in MiXCR, one entry per CDR3 protein. The sample has hundreds of thousands of distinct CDR3 sequences, about 50% seen once. The sample consisted of blood. All receptors derive from a girl aged 5-17 years with multiple sclerosis.

This clonotype has more than one count but fewer than ten. The chain is built from TRBV12-3 or TRBV12-4 and TRBJ1-4; TRBD1 might be the D (5 bases). The V gene lost 6 bases and the J gene lost 7 bases, with 15 bases spanning the gap. The CDR3 totals 14 residues. CDR3: CASSPREVREKLFF. The CDR3 DNA reads as TGTGCCAGCAGCCCCAGGGAGGTTCGTGAAAAACTGTTTTTT.

The chain couples TRBV6-6 to TRBJ2-1; D ambiguous. Trimming took off 6 bases at V and 8 bases at J, with 8 bases between the two ends. This CDR3 is built from 11 residues. The germline V gene encodes CDR1 MNHNY and CDR2 SVGAGI (reference sequence). Here the CDR3 reads CASSSLDEQFF. In DNA form, the CDR3 reads TGTGCCAGCAGCAGCTTGGATGAGCAGTTCTTC.

This clonotype was counted only a few times. The rearrangement links TRBV20-1 to TRBJ2-5; D unclear. The CDR3 contains 13 residues. Germline lookup yields CDR1 DFQATT and CDR2 SNEGSKA (reference sequence). V lost 2 bases and J 1 base, leaving 8 bases between the germline ends. Here the CDR3 DNA reads TGCAGTGCTAGATTCCCCAGCCAAGAGACCCAGTACTTC. It codes for CSARFPSQETQYF.

This rearrangement joins TRBV18 to TRBJ1-1; no firm D call. Per the germline V gene, CDR1 is KGHSH and CDR2 is LQKENI. Trimming removed 6 bases from V and 6 bases from J, with 14 bases in between. The CDR3 runs to 13 residues. CDR3 region: CASSREVEAEAFF. CDR3 coding DNA: TGTGCCAGCTCGCGGGAAGTGGAGGCTGAAGCTTTCTTT.

This clonotype was seen a single time. The chain is built from TRBV6-2 or TRBV6-3 and TRBJ1-1; D perhaps matches TRBD1 (5 bases). V shed 2 bases and J shed 5 bases, with 12 bases lying between them. Germline values: CDR1 MNHEY, CDR2 SVGEGT. CDR3 length equals 14 residues. CDR3 amino acids: CASSYVGGSTEAFF. CDR3 nucleotide sequence: TGTGCCAGCAGTTACGTTGGGGGGTCGACTGAAGCTTTCTTT.

As regards this clonotype: This could be a read error, since a much larger clone is one nucleotide away. The V gene is TRBV20-1, the J gene TRBJ2-5, with TRBD2 matching over 7 bases. The CDR3 runs 14 residues. CDR1 and CDR2 from the germline V gene are DFQATT and SNEGSKA (reference sequence). The CDR3 loop reads CSARDLLAQEAQYF. The CDR3 nucleotides read TGCAGTGCTAGAGATTTACTAGCGCAAGAGGCCCAGTACTTC.

This chain links TRBV20-1 with TRBJ2-7; 10 bases are a match to TRBD1. The CDR3 contains 15 residues. From germline, CDR1 is DFQATT and CDR2 SNEGSKA (reference sequence). The trim removed 4 bases at V and 3 bases at J, leaving 9 bases unmatched. Here the CDR3 reads CSATDRGHYGYEQYF. CDR3 nucleotides: TGCAGTGCTACCGACAGGGGGCATTATGGCTACGAGCAGTACTTC.

J is TRBJ2-5 and V is TRBV29-1; 10 bases match TRBD2. This CDR3 contains 14 residues. Looked up from germline, CDR1 is SQVTM and CDR2 is ANQGSEA. Trimming cost V 3 bases and J 5 bases; bases outside gene matches: 6. The CDR3 nucleotides read TGCAGCGTTGACAGGGCACTAGCGGGGGAGACCCAGTACTTC. This translates into CSVDRALAGETQYF.

This clonotype has just a few counts. CDR3 sequence reads: CASSLDVLRGYEQYF. The CDR3 region has the DNA TGTGCCAGCAGCCTGGACGTATTGAGGGGCTACGAGCAGTACTTC. This rearrangement joins TRBV5-5 to TRBJ2-7; D may match TRBD1 or TRBD2 (5 bases each). CDR1 is SGHKS, CDR2 YYEKEE, per germline (reference sequence). The CDR3 consists of 15 residues. Trimming took off 4 bases at V and 3 bases at J, with 17 bases between the two ends.

The chain joins TRBV7-3 to TRBJ1-1; 7 nucleotides line up with TRBD1. Trimming cost V 5 bases and J 3 bases; bases outside gene matches: 3. The germline V gene has CDR1 SGHTA and CDR2 FQGTGA. The CDR3 covers 13 residues. For the CDR3, the DNA is TGTGCCAGCAGCATTGACAGGGACACTGAAGCTTTCTTT. Protein product: CASSIDRDTEAFF.

Points on this clonotype: A much larger clone differs by one base, so this may be a read error. The J gene is TRBJ2-5, the V gene TRBV7-6; no definite D call. The V gene's germline CDR1 is SGHVS and CDR2 FNYEAQ. CDR3 size: 13 residues. V was cut by 1 base and J by 11 bases, with 14 bases left in between. DNA of the CDR3: TGTGCCAGCAGCTTAGGAGTTTACAATGAGCAGTACTTC. This gives the protein CASSLGVYNEQYF.

This sequence joins TRBV20-1 and TRBJ2-3; weak D call: TRBD1 (5 bases). Germline CDR1 DFQATT, CDR2 SNEGSKA (reference sequence). V dropped 1 base and J dropped 5 bases, with 13 bases sitting between them. The CDR3 sequence is 14 residues long. The CDR3 DNA is TGCAGTGCTAGAGTGGGCAGGGCTAGAGATACGCAGTATTTT. Amino acids: CSARVGRARDTQYF.

The chain is built from TRBV10-3 and TRBJ2-7; 12 bases line up with TRBD2. This CDR3 spans 16 amino acids. J was trimmed by 0 bases and V by 5 bases; bases with no gene match: 5. CDR1 and CDR2 (germline): ENHRY, SYGVKD. The CDR3 DNA follows: TGTGCCATCAGTTTGGGACTAGCGGGTATCTCCTACGAGCAGTACTTC. Translation gives CAISLGLAGISYEQYF.

The V gene is TRBV2, the J gene TRBJ2-7; 9 bases match TRBD1. The CDR3 is made up of 15 amino acids. In germline, CDR1 is SNHLY, CDR2 FYNNEI. The V and J ends lost 0 bases and 2 bases, in that order; junction bases with no gene match: 2. CDR3 sequence (DNA): TGTGCCAGCAGTGAAGCTGGACAGGGGACCTACGAGCAGTACTTC. Protein sequence: CASSEAGQGTYEQYF.

The gene calls are TRBV27 and TRBJ2-7; a weak D match, TRBD2 (5 bases). The CDR3 length is 13 residues. Looked up from germline, CDR1 is MNHEY and CDR2 is SMNVEV (reference sequence). The V gene lost 0 bases and the J gene lost 5 bases, with 8 bases spanning the gap. For the CDR3, the DNA is TGTGCCAGCAGTTTATCCCAGCGGAACGAGCAGTACTTC. This gives the protein CASSLSQRNEQYF.

The V gene is TRBV6-5, the J gene TRBJ1-1; 8 nucleotides align to TRBD1. The CDR3 runs 15 residues. Trimming took 2 bases from V and 1 from J; bases not matched to a gene: 3. Germline assignment: CDR1 MNHEY and CDR2 SVGAGI. CDR3 nucleotides: TGTGCCAGCAGTTACAAGGGGACAGGGAACACTGAAGCTTTCTTT. This encodes CASSYKGTGNTEAFF.

A few counts support this clonotype. J is TRBJ1-4 and V is TRBV15; 9 nucleotides line up with TRBD1. CDR3 size: 17 residues. Germline V lookup: CDR1 LNHNV, CDR2 YYDKDF (reference sequence). Unmatched junction bases numbered 14, after V lost 0 bases and J lost 12 bases. The CDR3 DNA reads as TGTGCCACCAGCAGAGATTTCTTTCTCGGGACAGGGACCCAACTGTTTTTT. It specifies CATSRDFFLGTGTQLFF.

This chain links TRBV5-1 with TRBJ2-3, with TRBD2 as a possible D gene (5 bases). Germline V gene sequence: CDR1 SGHRS, CDR2 YFSETQ. The V end was cut by 4 bases, the J end by 2 bases, with 14 bases between. The CDR3 length is 15 residues. CDR3 coding DNA: TGCGCCAGCAGCATACCCGGACTGTACACAGATACGCAGTATTTT. Residues: CASSIPGLYTDTQYF.

V usage is TRBV6-2 or TRBV6-3 and J usage is TRBJ2-5, with D perhaps TRBD1 (5 bases). Germline V gene sequence: CDR1 MNHEY, CDR2 SVGEGT. The CDR3 loop spans 12 amino acids. Trimming pared 7 bases from V and 3 bases from J, leaving 9 bases between. This chain's CDR3 is CASTRTKETQYF. The CDR3 region has the DNA TGTGCCAGCACCCGGACAAAAGAGACCCAGTACTTC.

The genes are TRBV3-1 and TRBJ2-4; 10 bases are shared with TRBD2. The J call is in doubt because the DNA end fits TRBJ2-7 better. Germline CDR1 and CDR2: LGHDT and YNNKEL (reference sequence). This CDR3 comprises 19 residues. The CDR3 DNA follows: TGTGCCAGCAGCCAAGCAAGATTGGTAGCGGGGGGTCTAAGCTACGAGCAGTACTTC. It specifies CASSQARLVAGGLSYEQYF.